The 21 T cell receptor beta chains in this list originate from one sample, sequenced in a study of blood T cell repertoires in COVID-19. The protocol was immunoSEQ multiplex PCR, while the TCRdb copy is restricted to in-frame clones and leaves out a portion. The repertoire has approximately 100,000 clones, roughly 80% of them found once; the top ten carry 4.4%. Sequenced input: peripheral blood. The receptors stem from a man aged 55 to 70 with acute or convalescent COVID-19.

V gene TRBV27 combines with J gene TRBJ1-5, with no clear D. The germline V gene encodes CDR1 MNHEY and CDR2 SMNVEV (reference sequence). The CDR3 has 12 amino acids. Trimming shortened V by 5 bases and J by 3 bases, and 5 bases separated the two germline ends. The CDR3 region is CASSEFNQPQHF. CDR3 sequence (DNA): TGTGCCAGCAGTGAGTTCAATCAGCCCCAGCATTTT.

This clone was seen only a few times. The chain links TRBV12-5 to TRBJ1-2; D is undetermined. The CDR3 covers 13 residues. Between the trimmed V and J ends, which lost 4 bases and 6 bases, there was a span of 12 bases. The V gene's germline CDR1 is LGHNT and CDR2 FRNRAP. This CDR3 is CASGSDWPDGYTF. CDR3 in DNA: TGTGCTAGTGGTTCCGACTGGCCTGATGGCTACACCTTC.

The chain uses TRBV6-5 and TRBJ1-2; TRBD1 aligns across 7 bases. Looked up from germline, CDR1 is MNHEY and CDR2 is SVGAGI. The CDR3 is 15 residues long. The V segment lost 8 bases and the J segment 0 bases; nucleotides outside the gene matches: 9. This CDR3 is CASFTPGQTNYGYTF. CDR3 bases: TGTGCCAGCTTTACGCCGGGACAGACTAACTATGGCTACACCTTC.

The chain combines TRBV28 with TRBJ1-2; 9 bases are shared with TRBD1. The CDR3 has 15 amino acids. CDR1 MDHEN and CDR2 SYDVKM come from the germline V gene. J was trimmed by 2 bases and V by 6 bases; bases with no gene match: 7. The CDR3 loop is CASRGNDRGNYGYTF. The CDR3 region has the DNA TGTGCCAGCAGAGGGAATGACAGGGGGAACTATGGCTACACCTTC.

V gene TRBV5-5 combines with J gene TRBJ2-2; 11 bases match TRBD1. The length of the CDR3 is 14 residues. Germline V gene sequence: CDR1 SGHKS, CDR2 YYEKEE (reference sequence). The V segment lost 3 bases and the J segment 6 bases; nucleotides outside the gene matches: 1. As DNA, the CDR3 is TGTGCCAGCAGCTGGACAGGGGGCTCCGGGGAGCTGTTTTTT. Translation: CASSWTGGSGELFF.

The chain combines TRBV18 with TRBJ2-4, with 8 bases fitting TRBD1. J gave up 15 bases and V 3 bases, and 10 bases lay outside the gene matches. The germline gives CDR1 KGHSH, CDR2 LQKENI. The CDR3 is made up of 13 amino acids. CDR3 protein: CASSPSSKGTGYF. CDR3 coding DNA: TGTGCCAGCTCACCGAGTTCCAAAGGGACAGGGTACTTC. Using reference TRBV18 and TRBJ2-4 for the parts outside the CDR3, the full variable domain is NAGVMQNPRHLVRRRGQEARLRCSPMKGHSHVYWYRQLPEEGLKFMVYLQKENIIDESGMPKERFSAEFPKEGPSILRIQQVVRGDSAAYFCASSPSSKGTGYFGAGTRLSVL.

The chain carries TRBV2 and TRBJ1-4; 8 positions agree with TRBD1. The ends lost 8 bases at V and 3 bases at J; junction bases unmatched: 5. Per germline, CDR1 SNHLY and CDR2 FYNNEI. This CDR3 has 14 residues. CDR3 sequence reads: CASARGLANEKLFF. CDR3 in DNA: TGTGCCAGCGCCAGGGGGCTAGCTAATGAAAAACTGTTTTTT.

The chain combines TRBV6-5 with TRBJ2-1; 9 bases agree with TRBD2. Germline CDR1 is MNHEY and CDR2 is SVGAGI. V trimming: 4 bases; J trimming: 2 bases; junction bases outside the gene matches: 0. The CDR3 totals 14 residues. CDR3 region: CASSSSGAYNEQFF. CDR3 sequence (DNA): TGTGCCAGCAGTTCTAGCGGGGCCTACAATGAGCAGTTCTTC.

In this sample, this clone turned up once. The chain has TRBV10-1 and TRBJ2-3; D ambiguous. Deletions cut 4 bases from V and 5 bases from J, with 7 bases between. Germline lookup yields CDR1 WNHNN and CDR2 SYGVQD (reference sequence). CDR3 length: 12 residues. In nucleotides, the CDR3 is TGCGCCAGCAGTGTTCCCGGAGATACGCAGTATTTT. Its translation is CASSVPGDTQYF.

The genes are TRBV19 and TRBJ2-5; D ambiguous. V was trimmed by 5 bases and J by 0 bases, leaving 10 bases between them. Germline V gives CDR1 LNHDA, CDR2 SQIVND (reference sequence). The CDR3 consists of 14 residues. CDR3 in DNA: TGTGCCAGTAGTTCCCGACTGTACCAAGAGACCCAGTACTTC. It translates to CASSSRLYQETQYF.

This chain links TRBV7-2 with TRBJ2-1; a weak D match, TRBD2 (5 bases). The germline V and J ends were trimmed by 6 bases and 4 bases, with 16 bases remaining between them. Germline CDR1 and CDR2: SGHTA and FQGNSA. The CDR3 sequence is 15 residues long. In DNA, the CDR3 is TGTGCCAGCAGGAGGACGGCTAGCAGTTACAATGAGCAGTTCTTC. Amino acids: CASRRTASSYNEQFF.

In the case of this clone: Other DNA sequences in the same sample also yield this CDR3. V usage is TRBV19 and J usage is TRBJ1-1; the D gene is possibly TRBD1 (6 bases). The CDR3 length is 14 residues. The V and J ends lost 5 bases and 1 base respectively, with 11 bases between them. Per germline, CDR1 LNHDA and CDR2 SQIVND (reference sequence). As DNA, the CDR3 is TGTGCCAGTAGTCCGGGGGGCCGGAACACTGAAGCTTTCTTT. Amino acids: CASSPGGRNTEAFF.

The chain has TRBV18 and TRBJ1-2, with D hard to call. The CDR3 consists of 14 residues. The germline V and J ends were trimmed by 5 bases and 0 bases, with 10 bases remaining between them. Per germline, CDR1 KGHSH and CDR2 LQKENI. The CDR3 region is CASSSRMSNYGYTF. CDR3 nucleotides: TGTGCCAGCTCATCCAGGATGTCTAACTATGGCTACACCTTC. The entire variable domain, with the rest obtained from reference TRBV18 and TRBJ1-2, is as follows: NAGVMQNPRHLVRRRGQEARLRCSPMKGHSHVYWYRQLPEEGLKFMVYLQKENIIDESGMPKERFSAEFPKEGPSILRIQQVVRGDSAAYFCASSSRMSNYGYTFGSGTRLTVV.

The chain links TRBV4-2 to TRBJ2-2; TRBD2 matches 11 bases. This CDR3 comprises 18 residues. In germline, CDR1 is LGHNA, CDR2 YNFKEQ. The V gene end was trimmed by 0 bases and the J gene end by 2 bases; junction bases not matched to a gene: 5. The chain's CDR3 is CASSQDSTSGRNTGELFF. The CDR3 bases are TGTGCCAGCAGCCAAGATTCCACTAGCGGGAGAAACACCGGGGAGCTGTTTTTT.

V and J are TRBV7-9 and TRBJ1-5; D might be TRBD1 (6 bases). This CDR3 contains 14 residues. Deletions cut 8 bases from V and 5 bases from J, with 16 bases between. Germline V lookup: CDR1 SEHNR, CDR2 FQNEAQ (reference sequence). The CDR3 DNA reads as TGTGCCAGCTGCCCCTCCGAGGGGGATCAGCCCCAGCATTTT. Residues: CASCPSEGDQPQHF.

The chain carries TRBV2 and TRBJ1-5, with D hard to call. The CDR3 is 11 amino acids. Germline assignment: CDR1 SNHLY and CDR2 FYNNEI. The V end was cut by 6 bases, the J end by 6 bases, with 6 bases between. The chain's CDR3 is CASRLGQPQHF. The CDR3 region has the DNA TGTGCCAGCAGGCTCGGTCAGCCCCAGCATTTT.

CDR3 in amino acids: CASRAGTGYYGYTF. CDR3 nucleotides: TGTGCCAGCAGGGCCGGGACAGGGTATTATGGCTACACCTTC. The J gene is TRBJ1-2, the V gene TRBV6-5; 9 nucleotides line up with TRBD1. CDR3 length equals 14 residues. Germline trimming cut 6 bases from V and 5 bases from J; bases unmatched to any gene: 7. Germline V lookup: CDR1 MNHEY, CDR2 SVGAGI.

The count of this clone is one. This CDR3 reads CASSLVGTGAGGELFF. In DNA, the CDR3 is TGTGCCAGCAGCTTAGTAGGGACAGGGGCTGGCGGGGAGCTGTTTTTT. The chain combines TRBV7-2 with TRBJ2-2; 10 bases agree with TRBD1. CDR3 length: 16 amino acids. Looked up from germline, CDR1 is SGHTA and CDR2 is FQGNSA. V dropped 1 base and J dropped 7; count of bases not matched to a gene: 6.

The V call is TRBV9, the J call TRBJ2-5, with D maybe TRBD2 (5 bases). There are 13 residues in the CDR3. The V gene lost 3 bases and the J gene lost 5 bases, with 11 bases spanning the gap. CDR1 and CDR2 (germline): SGDLS, YYNGEE. The CDR3 nucleotides are TGTGCCAGCAGCGCGGGGATGGGGGAGACCCAGTACTTC. This gives the protein CASSAGMGETQYF.

The chain carries TRBV28 and TRBJ1-2; TRBD1 aligns across 9 bases. Germline CDR1 is MDHEN and CDR2 is SYDVKM. The CDR3 runs 12 residues. V lost 6 bases and J lost 5; bases outside the gene matches: 1. CDR3 sequence (DNA): TGTGCCAGCAGGGGGACAGGGTATGGCTACACCTTC. Translating gives CASRGTGYGYTF.

The chain combines TRBV6-5 with TRBJ2-1, with a weak D call TRBD2 (5 bases). V lost 4 bases, J lost 3 bases, and 7 bases lay in between. The CDR3 extends over 13 amino acids. In germline, CDR1 is MNHEY, CDR2 SVGAGI. The CDR3 DNA follows: TGTGCCAGCAGTTCAGCGGTCTACAATGAGCAGTTCTTC. Translated, it gives CASSSAVYNEQFF.